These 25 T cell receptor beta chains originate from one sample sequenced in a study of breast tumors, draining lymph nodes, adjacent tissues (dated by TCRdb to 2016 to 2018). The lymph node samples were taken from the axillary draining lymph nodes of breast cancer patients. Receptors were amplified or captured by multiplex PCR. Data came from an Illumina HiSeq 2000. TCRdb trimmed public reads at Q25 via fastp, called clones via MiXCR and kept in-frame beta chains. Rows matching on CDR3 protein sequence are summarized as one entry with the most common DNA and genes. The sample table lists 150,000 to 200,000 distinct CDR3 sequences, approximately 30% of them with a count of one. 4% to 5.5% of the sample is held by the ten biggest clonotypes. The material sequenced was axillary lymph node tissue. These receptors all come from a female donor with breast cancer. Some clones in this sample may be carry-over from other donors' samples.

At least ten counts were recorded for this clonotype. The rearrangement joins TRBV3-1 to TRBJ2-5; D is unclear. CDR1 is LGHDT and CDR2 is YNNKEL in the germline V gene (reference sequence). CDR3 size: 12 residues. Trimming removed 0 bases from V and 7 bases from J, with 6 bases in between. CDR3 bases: TGTGCCAGCAGCCAAGATTCCTCGACCCAGTACTTC. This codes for CASSQDSSTQYF.

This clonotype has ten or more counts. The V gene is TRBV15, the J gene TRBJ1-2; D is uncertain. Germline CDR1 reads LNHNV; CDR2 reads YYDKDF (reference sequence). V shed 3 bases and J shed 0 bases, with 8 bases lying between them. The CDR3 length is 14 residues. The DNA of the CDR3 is TGTGCCACCAGCAGGGACGGAACTAACTATGGCTACACCTTC. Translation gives CATSRDGTNYGYTF.

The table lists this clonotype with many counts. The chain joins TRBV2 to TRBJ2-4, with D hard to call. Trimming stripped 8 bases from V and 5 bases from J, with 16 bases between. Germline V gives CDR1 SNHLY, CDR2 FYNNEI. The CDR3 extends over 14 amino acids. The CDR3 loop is CASLSGYGENIQYF. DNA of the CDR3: TGTGCCAGCCTGTCCGGGTATGGGGAAAACATTCAGTACTTC.

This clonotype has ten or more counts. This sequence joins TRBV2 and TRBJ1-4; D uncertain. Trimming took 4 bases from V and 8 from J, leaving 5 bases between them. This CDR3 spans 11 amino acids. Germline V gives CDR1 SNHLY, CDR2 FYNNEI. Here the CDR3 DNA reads TGTGCCAGCAGTGCCCCCGAAAAACTGTTTTTT. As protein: CASSAPEKLFF.

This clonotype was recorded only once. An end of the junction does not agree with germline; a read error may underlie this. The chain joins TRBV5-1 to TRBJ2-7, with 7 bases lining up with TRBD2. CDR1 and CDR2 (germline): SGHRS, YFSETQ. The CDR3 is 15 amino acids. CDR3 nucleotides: TGTGCCAGGCGCTTGTCCCGGGACTATTTCAACGAGCAGCACTTC. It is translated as CARRLSRDYFNEQHF.

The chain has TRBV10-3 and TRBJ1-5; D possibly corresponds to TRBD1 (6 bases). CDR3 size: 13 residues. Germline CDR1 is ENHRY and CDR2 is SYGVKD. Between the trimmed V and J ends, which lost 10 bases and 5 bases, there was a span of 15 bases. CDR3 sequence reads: CASRRGADQPQHF. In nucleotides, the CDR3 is TGTGCCAGCAGAAGGGGGGCGGATCAGCCCCAGCATTTT.

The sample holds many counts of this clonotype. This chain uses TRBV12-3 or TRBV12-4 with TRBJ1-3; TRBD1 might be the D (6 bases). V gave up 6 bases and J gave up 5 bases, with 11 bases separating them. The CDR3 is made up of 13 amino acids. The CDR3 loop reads CASRPGDRNTIYF. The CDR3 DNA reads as TGTGCCAGCAGACCCGGGGACAGAAACACCATATATTTT.

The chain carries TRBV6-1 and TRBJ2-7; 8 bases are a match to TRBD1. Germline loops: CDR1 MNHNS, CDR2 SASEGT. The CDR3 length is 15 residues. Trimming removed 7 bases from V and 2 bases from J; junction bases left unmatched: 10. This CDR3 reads CASTLKGQETYEQYF. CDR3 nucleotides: TGTGCCAGCACTTTAAAGGGACAGGAGACCTACGAGCAGTACTTC.

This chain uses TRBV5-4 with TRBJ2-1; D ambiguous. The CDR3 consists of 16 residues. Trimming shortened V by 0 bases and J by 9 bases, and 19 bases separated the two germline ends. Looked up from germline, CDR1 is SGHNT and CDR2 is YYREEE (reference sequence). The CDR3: CASSLALASFGGEQFF. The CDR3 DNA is TGTGCCAGCAGCTTGGCACTGGCCTCGTTCGGTGGTGAGCAGTTCTTC.

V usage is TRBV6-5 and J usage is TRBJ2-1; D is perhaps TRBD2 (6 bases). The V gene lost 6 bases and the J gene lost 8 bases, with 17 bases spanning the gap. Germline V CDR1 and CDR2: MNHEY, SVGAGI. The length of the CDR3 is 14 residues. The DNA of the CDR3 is TGTGCCAGCAGGAACCTCCTAAGCGGGCATGAGCAGTTCTTC. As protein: CASRNLLSGHEQFF.

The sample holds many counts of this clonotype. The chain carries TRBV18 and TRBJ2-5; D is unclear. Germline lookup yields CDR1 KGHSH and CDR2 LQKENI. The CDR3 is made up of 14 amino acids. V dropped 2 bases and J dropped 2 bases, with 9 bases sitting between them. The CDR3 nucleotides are TGTGCCAGCTCACCAGTCGATTTGCAAGAGACCCAGTACTTC. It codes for CASSPVDLQETQYF.

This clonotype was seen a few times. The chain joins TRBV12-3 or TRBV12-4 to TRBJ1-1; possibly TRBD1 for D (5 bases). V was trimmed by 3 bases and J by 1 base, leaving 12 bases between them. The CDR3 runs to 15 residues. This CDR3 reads CASSFELGENTEAFF. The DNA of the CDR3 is TGTGCCAGCAGTTTCGAACTGGGGGAGAACACTGAAGCTTTCTTT.

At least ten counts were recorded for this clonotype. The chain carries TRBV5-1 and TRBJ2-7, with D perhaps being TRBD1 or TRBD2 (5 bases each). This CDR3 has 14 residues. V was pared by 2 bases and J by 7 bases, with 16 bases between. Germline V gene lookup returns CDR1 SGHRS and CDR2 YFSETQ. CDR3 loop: CASSFAPWDGEQYF. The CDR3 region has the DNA TGCGCCAGCAGCTTCGCCCCATGGGACGGGGAGCAGTACTTC.

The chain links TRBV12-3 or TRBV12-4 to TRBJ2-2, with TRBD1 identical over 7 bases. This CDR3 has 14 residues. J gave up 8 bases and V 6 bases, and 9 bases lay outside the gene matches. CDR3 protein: CASSKHMGQGELFF. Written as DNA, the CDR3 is TGTGCCAGCAGCAAGCACATGGGACAGGGGGAGCTGTTTTTT.

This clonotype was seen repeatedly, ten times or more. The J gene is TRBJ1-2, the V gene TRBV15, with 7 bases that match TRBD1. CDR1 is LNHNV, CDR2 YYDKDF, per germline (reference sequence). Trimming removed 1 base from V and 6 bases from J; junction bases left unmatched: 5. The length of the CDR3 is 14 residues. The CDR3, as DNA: TGTGCCACCAGCAGAGCCAGAGGGGGCGATGGCTACACCTTC. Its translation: CATSRARGGDGYTF.

CDR3 in amino acids: CASSGGLVGGNEQFF. The DNA of the CDR3 is TGTGCCAGCAGCGGGGGGCTAGTAGGGGGAAATGAGCAGTTCTTC. The chain is built from TRBV9 and TRBJ2-1, with a possible D match to TRBD1 (6 bases). Between the trimmed V and J ends, which lost 3 bases and 7 bases, there was a span of 17 bases. Per germline, CDR1 SGDLS and CDR2 YYNGEE. The CDR3 loop spans 15 amino acids.

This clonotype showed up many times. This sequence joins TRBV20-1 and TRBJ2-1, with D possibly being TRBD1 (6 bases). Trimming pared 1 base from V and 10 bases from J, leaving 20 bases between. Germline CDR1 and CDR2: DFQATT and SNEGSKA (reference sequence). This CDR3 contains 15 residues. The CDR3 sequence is CSARARRAPRGEQFF. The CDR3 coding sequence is TGCAGTGCTAGAGCGCGAAGGGCGCCAAGGGGGGAGCAGTTCTTC.

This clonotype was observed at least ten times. The CDR3 DNA follows: TGTGCCAGCAGCTTAGCGGGGGGGTTAAATGAGCAGTTCTTC. As protein: CASSLAGGLNEQFF. The chain couples TRBV7-2 to TRBJ2-1, with 7 bases that match TRBD2. This CDR3 spans 14 amino acids. Germline lookup yields CDR1 SGHTA and CDR2 FQGNSA. J was trimmed by 7 bases and V by 0 bases; bases with no gene match: 3.

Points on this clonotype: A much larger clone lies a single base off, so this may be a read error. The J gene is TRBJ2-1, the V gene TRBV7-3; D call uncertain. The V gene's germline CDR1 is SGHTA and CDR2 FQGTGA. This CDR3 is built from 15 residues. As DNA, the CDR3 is TGTGCCAGCAGCCCCCGCCTAGGCTCCTACAATGAGCAGCTCTTC. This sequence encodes CASSPRLGSYNEQLF.

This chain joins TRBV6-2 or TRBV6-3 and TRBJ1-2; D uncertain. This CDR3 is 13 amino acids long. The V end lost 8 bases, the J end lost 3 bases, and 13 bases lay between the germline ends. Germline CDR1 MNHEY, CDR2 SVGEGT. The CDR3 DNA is TGTGCCAGCGAAAATGGCCACCACTATGGCTACACCTTC. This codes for CASENGHHYGYTF.

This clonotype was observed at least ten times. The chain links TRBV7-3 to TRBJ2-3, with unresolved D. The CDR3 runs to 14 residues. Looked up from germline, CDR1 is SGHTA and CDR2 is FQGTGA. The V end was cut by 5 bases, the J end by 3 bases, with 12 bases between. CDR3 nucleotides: TGTGCCAGCAGCCCAATGCCATATACAGATACGCAGTATTTT. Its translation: CASSPMPYTDTQYF.

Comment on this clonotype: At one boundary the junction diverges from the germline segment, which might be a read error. The chain's CDR3 is CASSLTGTGERNQPQHF. The CDR3 DNA reads as TGCGCCAGCAGCCTAACAGGCACCGGGGAACGCAATCAGCCCCAGCATTTT. The chain carries TRBV9 and TRBJ1-5; D might be TRBD1 (5 bases). Looked up from germline, CDR1 is SGDLS and CDR2 is YYNGEE. This CDR3 has 17 amino acids.

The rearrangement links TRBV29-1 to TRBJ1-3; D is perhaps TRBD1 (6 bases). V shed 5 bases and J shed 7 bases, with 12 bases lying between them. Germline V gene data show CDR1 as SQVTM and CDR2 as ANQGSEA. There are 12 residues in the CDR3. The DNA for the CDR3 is TGCAGCGTTAGGACAGCTACGAACACCATATATTTT. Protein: CSVRTATNTIYF.

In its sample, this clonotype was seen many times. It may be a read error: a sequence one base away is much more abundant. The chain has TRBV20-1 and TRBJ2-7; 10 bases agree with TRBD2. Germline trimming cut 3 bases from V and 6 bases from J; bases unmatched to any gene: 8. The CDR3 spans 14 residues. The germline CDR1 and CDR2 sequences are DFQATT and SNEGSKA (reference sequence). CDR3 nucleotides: TGCAGTGCTAGGCGTAGCGGGGGGAAGACCGAGCAGTACTTC. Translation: CSARRSGGKTEQYF.

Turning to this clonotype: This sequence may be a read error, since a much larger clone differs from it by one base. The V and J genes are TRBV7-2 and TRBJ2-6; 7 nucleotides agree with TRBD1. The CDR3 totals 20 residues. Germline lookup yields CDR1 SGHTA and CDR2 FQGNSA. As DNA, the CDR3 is TGTGCCAGCAGCTTACACGGAAGACAGGGTTTAGGCTCTGGGGCCAACGTCCCGACTTTC. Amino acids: CASSLHGRQGLGSGANVPTF.